This is a list of T cell receptor beta chains from one sample in a study of molecular identifiers for immune sequencing clone quantification. TCRdb processed the PCR reads anew with MiXCR; each CDR3 protein has one entry. The data show 80,000 to 95,000 distinct CDR3 sequences, roughly 19% seen once. The sequenced sample was naive CD8+ T cells from blood, with Jurkat cell RNA spiked in. The receptors stem from a human donor in good health. Some libraries in this study had Jurkat cell RNA spiked in. CDR3s include the opening cysteine and the closing phenylalanine or tryptophan. Each record gives: D gene, J gene, clone size, V gene, CDR3 protein, CDR3 DNA. D genes are given only for firm matches. Clone size, where shown, is once, few, many, or a class for clones that have expanded.

>TRBD1|TRBJ1-3|many|TRBV4-1
CASSLGQGSGNTIYF
TGCGCCAGCAGCCTGGGACAGGGCTCTGGAAACACCATATATTTT
>NA|TRBJ1-1|many|TRBV28
CASLGRGITEAFF
TGTGCCAGCCTCGGTAGGGGCATCACTGAAGCTTTCTTT
>NA|TRBJ2-1|NA|TRBV20-1
CSARDQGPWRFF
TGCAGTGCTAGAGATCAGGGCCCTTGGCGGTTCTTC
>TRBD1|TRBJ2-7|many|TRBV30
CASGTGVHEQYF
TGTGCCTCCGGGACAGGGGTCCACGAGCAGTACTTC
>NA|TRBJ1-1|NA|TRBV27
CASRGWGQVTEAFF
TGTGCCAGCAGGGGATGGGGCCAGGTCACTGAAGCTTTCTTT
>NA|TRBJ2-6|many|TRBV27
CASSSGHQDSGANVLTF
TGTGCCAGCAGTTCCGGGCACCAAGACTCTGGGGCCAACGTCCTGACTTTC
>TRBD1|TRBJ1-5|many|TRBV2
CASSDRGYSNQPQHF
TGTGCCAGCAGCGACAGGGGATATAGCAATCAGCCCCAGCATTTT
>NA|TRBJ2-1|NA|TRBV24-1
CATSDPGQSHEQFF
TGTGCCACCAGTGACCCTGGACAATCTCATGAGCAGTTCTTC
>NA|TRBJ2-2|NA|TRBV19
CASSTGVAGELFF
TGTGCCAGTAGTACTGGGGTCGCCGGGGAGCTGTTTTTT
>TRBD2|TRBJ2-7|few|TRBV6-9
CASSYSPGLAGGSSYEQYF
TGTGCCAGCAGTTATTCGCCGGGACTAGCGGGGGGGAGCTCCTACGAGCAGTACTTC
>NA|TRBJ2-5|many|TRBV12-3/TRBV12-4
CASGPRRETQYF
TGTGCCAGTGGTCCGAGAAGAGAGACCCAGTACTTC
>NA|TRBJ1-1|many|TRBV7-9
CASSRDDTEAFF
TGTGCCAGCAGCCGGGACGACACTGAAGCTTTCTTT
>TRBD1|TRBJ1-5|many|TRBV5-6
CASSYWTGNSLNQPQHF
TGTGCCAGCAGCTACTGGACAGGGAATTCCTTAAATCAGCCCCAGCATTTT
>NA|TRBJ2-7|many|TRBV6-5
CASSYSSRASEQYF
TGTGCCAGCAGTTACTCGTCCAGGGCCTCCGAGCAGTACTTC